The next 2 T cell receptor beta chains were all read from a single sample in a study of blood T cell repertoires in COVID-19. Profiled with immunoSEQ multiplex PCR; TCRdb holds only in-frame clones, not every one. The table has roughly 70,000 clones, over 75% seen once. Sequenced material: peripheral blood. The receptors shown here come from a human donor in a cohort sampled during active COVID-19.

This chain connects TRBV28 to TRBJ2-7; 10 nucleotides match TRBD1. This CDR3 has 15 amino acids. After removal of 4 bases from V and 7 bases from J, the junction contained 10 bases not matched to a gene. Germline V gene lookup returns CDR1 MDHEN and CDR2 SYDVKM. DNA of the CDR3: TGTGCCAGCAGTTGGCCGGGACAGGGGTTTACAGAGCAGTACTTC. The encoded protein is CASSWPGQGFTEQYF.

This clone was recorded only once. The chain has TRBV28 and TRBJ2-1; 13 bases agree with TRBD2. This CDR3 contains 16 residues. The V gene end was trimmed by 5 bases and the J gene end by 10 bases; junction bases not matched to a gene: 11. CDR1 MDHEN and CDR2 SYDVKM come from the germline V gene. CDR3 loop: CASSPPGLAGFQEQFF. CDR3 DNA sequence: TGTGCCAGCAGTCCTCCGGGACTAGCGGGGTTTCAGGAGCAGTTCTTC.